This is a list of T cell receptor beta chains from one sample in a study of cytomegalovirus exposure and HLA in healthy donors. Profiling relied on immunoSEQ multiplex PCR, and the TCRdb table lists in-frame clones only, not all of them. This table holds 100,000 to 150,000 clones, approximately 74% found once. Source material: PBMCs. The receptor source for this set is a male donor in good health and CMV-seronegative. The CDR3 runs from the conserved cysteine through the conserved F or W. D genes are given only for firm matches. Clone size is shown for a subset of rows, as once, few, many or a class of expanded clone.

TRBJ1-2 | TRBD1 | . | TRBV5-1 | CASSLAGQGNYGYTF | TGCGCCAGCAGCTTGGCTGGACAGGGGAACTATGGCTACACCTTC
TRBJ1-5 | . | . | TRBV5-6 | CASSFAGVESNQPQHF | TGTGCCAGCAGCTTTGCGGGGGTTGAAAGCAATCAGCCCCAGCATTTT
TRBJ1-4 | TRBD1 | . | TRBV30 | CAWSVHRGYEKLFF | TGTGCCTGGAGTGTCCACAGGGGTTACGAAAAACTGTTTTTT
TRBJ1-2 | . | . | TRBV4-3 | CASSLDRGGGYGYTF | TGCGCCAGCAGCCTGGACAGAGGTGGGGGCTATGGCTACACCTTC
TRBJ1-2 | . | . | TRBV6-6 | CASSPSDGYTF | TGTGCCAGCAGTCCCTCCGATGGCTACACCTTC
TRBJ2-1 | TRBD2 | . | TRBV2 | CASSEGRSSGGASNEQFF | TGTGCCAGCAGCGAAGGTCGGTCTAGCGGGGGGGCTTCCAATGAGCAGTTCTTC
TRBJ2-2 | TRBD2 | few | TRBV7-6 | CASSLERGVGYAGAAGELFF | TGTGCCAGCAGCTTAGAGCGGGGCGTTGGATATGCGGGAGCTGCCGGGGAGCTGTTTTTT
TRBJ1-2 | . | . | TRBV19 | CASSLRGRANYGYTF | TGTGCCAGTAGCCTCCGTGGGAGAGCTAACTATGGCTACACCTTC
TRBJ1-2 | . | . | TRBV29-1 | CSVDREGRGYGYTF | TGCAGCGTGGACCGGGAAGGTCGGGGCTATGGCTACACCTTC
TRBJ1-5 | . | . | TRBV5-4 | CASSQVSGSNQPQHF | TGTGCCAGCAGCCAAGTATCCGGGAGTAATCAGCCCCAGCATTTT
TRBJ2-5 | . | . | TRBV5-4 | CASSFGGQVGETQYF | TGTGCCAGCAGCTTTGGAGGTCAGGTTGGGGAGACCCAGTACTTC
TRBJ2-3 | . | . | TRBV2 | CASRLRSSVTSTDTQYF | TGTGCCAGCAGACTACGCTCTAGCGTTACAAGCACAGATACGCAGTATTTT
TRBJ1-5 | . | . | TRBV7-8 | CASSSRNQPQHF | TGTGCCAGCAGCTCCCGGAATCAGCCCCAGCATTTT
TRBJ2-3 | . | . | TRBV5-1 | CASSSQGHRFSDTQYF | TGCGCCAGCAGCTCTCAGGGCCACCGTTTTTCAGATACGCAGTATTTT
TRBJ2-2 | . | . | TRBV5-1 | CASRQNTGELFF | TGCGCCAGCAGACAGAACACCGGGGAGCTGTTTTTT
TRBJ1-2 | . | few | TRBV6-5 | CASSYSGRENYGYTF | TGTGCCAGCAGTTACTCGGGCCGGGAGAACTATGGCTACACCTTC